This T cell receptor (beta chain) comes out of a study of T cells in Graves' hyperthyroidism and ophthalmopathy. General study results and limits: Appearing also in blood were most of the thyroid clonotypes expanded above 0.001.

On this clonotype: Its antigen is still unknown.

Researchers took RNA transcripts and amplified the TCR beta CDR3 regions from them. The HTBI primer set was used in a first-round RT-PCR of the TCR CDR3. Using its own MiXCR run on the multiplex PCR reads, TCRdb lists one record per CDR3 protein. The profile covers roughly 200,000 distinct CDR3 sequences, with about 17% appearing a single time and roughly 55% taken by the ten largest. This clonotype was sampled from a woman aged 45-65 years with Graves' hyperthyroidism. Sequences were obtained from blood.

CDR3 amino acids: CASSGGQGSGNTIYF. DNA for the CDR3: TGCGCCAGCAGCGGAGGACAGGGCTCTGGAAACACCATATATTTT. The V and J genes are TRBV5-1 and TRBJ1-3, with 8 positions matching TRBD1. Trimming cost V 4 bases and J 0 bases; bases outside gene matches: 3. The CDR3 contains 15 residues. CDR1 and CDR2 (germline): SGHRS, YFSETQ.